These 21 T cell receptor beta chains came from one sample sequenced in a study of cytomegalovirus exposure and HLA in healthy donors. The PCR employed 60 Vbeta primers together with 13 Jbeta primers. Sequenced by immunoSEQ multiplex PCR; TCRdb stores in-frame clones only, minus some. The sample has 100,000 to 150,000 clones. Sequenced: PBMCs. These receptors were collected from a man aged 25 to 45 in good health and CMV-seronegative.

The rearrangement joins TRBV7-9 to TRBJ2-7, with 9 nucleotides matching TRBD2. V lost 4 bases to trimming and J lost 5 bases; unmatched junction nucleotides: 12. The CDR3 is 16 residues long. Germline values: CDR1 SEHNR, CDR2 FQNEAQ (reference sequence). As DNA, the CDR3 is TGTGCCAGCAGCTCCCTCGAGGCTAGCGGGGTCGACGAGCAGTACTTC. Protein product: CASSSLEASGVDEQYF. Combining the CDR3 with reference TRBV7-9 and TRBJ2-7 gives the whole variable domain DTGVSQNPRHKITKRGQNVTFRCDPISEHNRLYWYRQTLGQGPEFLTYFQNEAQLEKSRLLSDRFSAERPKGSFSTLEIQRTEQGDSAMYLCASSSLEASGVDEQYFGPGTRLTVT.

The chain carries TRBV9 and TRBJ2-7, with 13 bases fitting TRBD2. This CDR3 is built from 18 residues. The germline CDR1 and CDR2 sequences are SGDLS and YYNGEE. J gave up 4 bases and V 4 bases, and 14 bases lay outside the gene matches. CDR3 coding DNA: TGTGCCAGCAGCCCACGATTACCCCAGACTAGCGGGAGGTACGAGCAGTACTTC. Translated, it gives CASSPRLPQTSGRYEQYF. Full variable domain (missing parts from reference TRBV9 and TRBJ2-7): DSGVTQTPKHLITATGQRVTLRCSPRSGDLSVYWYQQSLDQGLQFLIQYYNGEERAKGNILERFSAQQFPDLHSELNLSSLELGDSALYFCASSPRLPQTSGRYEQYFGPGTRLTVT.

This rearrangement joins TRBV9 to TRBJ2-5, with 7 bases aligning to TRBD2. Matching the DNA end better, TRBJ2-7 makes the J call doubtful. Germline lookup yields CDR1 SGDLS and CDR2 YYNGEE. The CDR3 runs to 18 residues. Here the CDR3 reads CASSVDEVVGGKGYEQYF. DNA for the CDR3: TGTGCCAGCAGCGTAGACGAGGTGGTGGGAGGGAAGGGTTACGAGCAGTACTTC.

The chain joins TRBV7-8 to TRBJ2-2; D not resolved. Trimming took off 5 bases at V and 0 bases at J, with 7 bases between the two ends. CDR1 and CDR2 from the germline V gene are SGHVS and FQNEAQ. The CDR3 runs to 14 residues. The CDR3 is CASSIRTNTGELFF. The CDR3 DNA sequence: TGTGCCAGCAGCATCAGAACGAACACCGGGGAGCTGTTTTTT. The full variable domain, with the rest looked up from reference TRBV7-8 and TRBJ2-2, is GAGVSQSPRYKVAKRGQDVALRCDPISGHVSLFWYQQALGQGPEFLTYFQNEAQLDKSGLPSDRFFAERPEGSVSTLKIQRTQQEDSAVYLCASSIRTNTGELFFGEGSRLTVL.

This chain uses TRBV10-1 with TRBJ1-3, with D perhaps matching TRBD1 (5 bases). V was trimmed by 6 bases and J by 0 bases, leaving 12 bases between them. Germline CDR1 reads WNHNN; CDR2 reads SYGVQD (reference sequence). The CDR3 sequence is 15 residues long. CDR3 region: CASSADRFSGNTIYF. CDR3 in DNA: TGCGCCAGCAGCGCCGACAGATTCTCTGGAAACACCATATATTTT.

The J gene is TRBJ1-3, the V gene TRBV11-2; D is unclear. The ends were cut back, 1 base at V and 1 base at J, with 11 bases in the middle. Germline V gene sequence: CDR1 SGHAT, CDR2 FQNNGV. The CDR3 extends over 16 amino acids. The CDR3 sequence is CASSLVWTGSGNTIYF. The CDR3 DNA is TGTGCCAGCAGCTTAGTCTGGACGGGGTCTGGAAACACCATATATTTT. The full variable domain, in which reference TRBV11-2 and TRBJ1-3 provide the parts outside the CDR3, is EAGVAQSPRYKIIEKRQSVAFWCNPISGHATLYWYQQILGQGPKLLIQFQNNGVVDDSQLPKDRFSAERLKGVDSTLKIQPAKLEDSAVYLCASSLVWTGSGNTIYFGEGSWLTVV.

The chain recombines TRBV28 with TRBJ2-7; 8 bases are a match to TRBD1. Looked up from germline, CDR1 is MDHEN and CDR2 is SYDVKM. This CDR3 contains 17 residues. Trimming took 5 bases from V and 6 from J; bases not matched to a gene: 18. The CDR3 here is CASSPLTGDLSLFEQYF. The DNA of the CDR3 is TGTGCCAGCAGTCCCCTGACAGGGGACCTCTCTCTGTTCGAGCAGTACTTC.

The CDR3 is CASSLQTGTGNTIYF. Here the CDR3 DNA reads TGTGCCAGCAGTCTTCAGACAGGGACTGGAAACACCATATATTTT. The genes are TRBV28 and TRBJ1-3; 7 bases fit TRBD1. Germline V gives CDR1 MDHEN, CDR2 SYDVKM. V shed 5 bases and J 2 bases; nucleotides not matched to a gene: 6. This CDR3 comprises 15 residues.

Note on this clone: The sample carries other DNA sequences with the same CDR3. The V gene is TRBV5-6, the J gene TRBJ1-3; D call uncertain. V was pared by 0 bases and J by 4 bases, with 14 bases between. The CDR3 length is 16 residues. Germline V gene sequence: CDR1 SGHDT, CDR2 YYEEEE. For the CDR3, the DNA is TGTGCCAGCAGCTTGGGCCCGCAGGAGGGAGGAAACACCATATATTTT. Translation gives CASSLGPQEGGNTIYF.

The V call is TRBV10-3, the J call TRBJ2-7, with D perhaps TRBD1 (5 bases). Trimming took 3 bases from V and 4 from J, leaving 22 bases between them. This CDR3 is built from 17 residues. The germline V gene encodes CDR1 ENHRY and CDR2 SYGVKD. The CDR3 sequence: CAISDSRSSGQVYEQYF. In DNA, the CDR3 is TGTGCCATCAGTGATTCTAGATCCTCAGGGCAAGTTTACGAGCAGTACTTC.

This chain uses TRBV11-2 with TRBJ2-2, with D maybe TRBD2 (6 bases). Between the trimmed V and J ends, which lost 5 bases and 0 bases, there was a span of 22 bases. This CDR3 has 19 amino acids. Per germline, CDR1 SGHAT and CDR2 FQNNGV. The CDR3 coding sequence is TGTGCCAGCAGCCCGCCGGACTACCCACTAACTACGAACACCGGGGAGCTGTTTTTT. This translates into CASSPPDYPLTTNTGELFF.

This chain links TRBV19 with TRBJ2-7; D remains ambiguous. Germline CDR1 LNHDA, CDR2 SQIVND (reference sequence). The CDR3 length is 12 residues. Trimming cost V 1 base and J 5 bases, with 6 bases left between them. CDR3 loop: CASSIGTNEQYF. In DNA, the CDR3 is TGTGCCAGTAGTATAGGAACAAACGAGCAGTACTTC.

The V and J genes are TRBV25-1 and TRBJ2-7; weak D call: TRBD2 (5 bases). The germline CDR1 and CDR2 sequences are MGHDK and SYGVNS. V was pared by 4 bases and J by 3 bases, with 10 bases between. The CDR3 loop spans 13 amino acids. The CDR3 here is CASSGWTLYEQYF. Here the CDR3 DNA reads TGTGCCAGCAGTGGCTGGACTCTCTACGAGCAGTACTTC.

The CDR3 protein is CASSARETLDEKLFF. DNA for the CDR3: TGTGCCAGCAGCGCCAGGGAAACTTTGGATGAAAAACTGTTTTTT. The chain carries TRBV7-2 and TRBJ1-4; possibly TRBD1 for D (5 bases). Germline-derived CDR1 and CDR2 are SGHTA and FQGNSA. The CDR3 has 15 residues. V was trimmed by 5 bases and J by 6 bases, leaving 16 bases between them.

The V gene is TRBV5-1, the J gene TRBJ2-7, with 13 bases matching TRBD2. The trim removed 0 bases at V and 6 bases at J, leaving 3 bases unmatched. In germline, CDR1 is SGHRS, CDR2 YFSETQ. CDR3 length: 15 amino acids. CDR3 DNA sequence: TGCGCCAGCAGCTTGGGGGGACTAGCGGGAATCGAGCAGTACTTC. Residues: CASSLGGLAGIEQYF.

The gene calls are TRBV6-1 and TRBJ2-1; 8 nucleotides line up with TRBD2. The CDR3 is 15 residues long. CDR1 is MNHNS and CDR2 is SASEGT in the germline V gene. Trimming removed 10 bases from V and 5 bases from J; junction bases left unmatched: 13. CDR3 residues: CATIRGGWVNNEQFF. The CDR3, as DNA: TGTGCCACTATTCGGGGGGGCTGGGTAAACAATGAGCAGTTCTTC.

This chain joins TRBV4-1 and TRBJ2-5; tentatively, D is TRBD1 (7 bases). Germline lookup yields CDR1 MGHRA and CDR2 YSYEKL. The CDR3 consists of 15 residues. Trimming cost V 6 bases and J 1 base, with 15 bases left between them. The CDR3 loop reads CASRDTGDFQETQYF. As DNA, the CDR3 is TGCGCCAGCAGAGACACAGGGGACTTCCAAGAGACCCAGTACTTC.

As for this clone: At the DNA level, this CDR3 is encoded by other sequences in the same sample as well. This chain connects TRBV7-9 to TRBJ1-1; D is ambiguous. Germline V gives CDR1 SEHNR, CDR2 FQNEAQ (reference sequence). This CDR3 region has 14 residues. The ends were cut back, 1 base at V and 1 base at J, with 7 bases in the middle. The CDR3 DNA is TGTGCCAGCAGCTTAGGTCAGGAGAACACTGAAGCTTTCTTT. Its protein is CASSLGQENTEAFF. The full variable domain, with the rest looked up from reference TRBV7-9 and TRBJ1-1, is DTGVSQNPRHKITKRGQNVTFRCDPISEHNRLYWYRQTLGQGPEFLTYFQNEAQLEKSRLLSDRFSAERPKGSFSTLEIQRTEQGDSAMYLCASSLGQENTEAFFGQGTRLTVV.

J is TRBJ2-5 and V is TRBV11-1; TRBD1 is a possible D gene (6 bases). The V end was cut by 4 bases, the J end by 1 base, with 10 bases between. CDR1 SGHAT and CDR2 FQDESV come from the germline V gene (reference sequence). This CDR3 has 14 residues. The CDR3 bases are TGTGCCAGCAGCTCACAGGGATTCCAAGAGACCCAGTACTTC. It yields the protein CASSSQGFQETQYF.

As DNA, the CDR3 is TGTGCCTGGACGTCGGGAGGGAACACTGAAGCTTTCTTT. Protein sequence: CAWTSGGNTEAFF. V and J are TRBV30 and TRBJ1-1; D is unclear. Germline loops: CDR1 GTSNPN, CDR2 SVGIG (reference sequence). This CDR3 has 13 residues. V lost 4 bases and J lost 1, with 10 bases in between.

CDR3: CASSPSRTSGTLNEQFF. In DNA form, the CDR3 reads TGCGCCAGCAGCCCTTCCCGGACTAGCGGGACCTTGAATGAGCAGTTCTTC. The J gene is TRBJ2-1, the V gene TRBV4-1; TRBD2 matches 12 bases. Trimming cost V 4 bases and J 7 bases; bases outside gene matches: 11. Germline V gene lookup returns CDR1 MGHRA and CDR2 YSYEKL. This CDR3 has 17 amino acids.